This TCR beta chain was captured in a study of T cells in Graves' hyperthyroidism and ophthalmopathy. RNA transcripts served as the template for amplifying TCR beta CDR3 regions. In the first-round RT-PCR of the TCR CDR3, the HTBI primer set was used. TCRdb fed the multiplex PCR reads into MiXCR, producing one record per CDR3 protein. Among 560,000 or so distinct CDR3 sequences listed, approximately 44% were seen once. The V gene end was trimmed by 4 bases and the J gene end by 8 bases; junction bases not matched to a gene: 8. Looked up from germline, CDR1 is ENHRY and CDR2 is SYGVKD. The CDR3 covers 15 residues.

The sequence was obtained from a woman younger than 30 with Graves' hyperthyroidism. The sequencing sample was made of peripheral blood or thyroid tissue (not recorded which). The rearrangement links TRBV10-3 to TRBJ1-4, with 9 bases identical to TRBD1. In DNA, the CDR3 is TGTGCCATCAGTGTTTCTGGGACAGGGTTCGAAAAACTGTTTTTT. It is translated as CAISVSGTGFEKLFF.